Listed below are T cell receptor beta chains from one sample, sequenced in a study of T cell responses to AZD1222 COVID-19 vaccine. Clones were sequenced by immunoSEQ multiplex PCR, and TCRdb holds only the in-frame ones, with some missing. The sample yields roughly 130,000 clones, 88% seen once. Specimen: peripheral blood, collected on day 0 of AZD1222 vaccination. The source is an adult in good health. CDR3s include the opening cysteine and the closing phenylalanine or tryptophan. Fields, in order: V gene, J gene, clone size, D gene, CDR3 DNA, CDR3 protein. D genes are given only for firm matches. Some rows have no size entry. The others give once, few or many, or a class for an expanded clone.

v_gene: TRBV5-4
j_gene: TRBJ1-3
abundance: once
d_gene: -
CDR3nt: TGTGCCAGCAGCTTGACGGGTGGGGCCGGAAACACCATATATTTT
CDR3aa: CASSLTGGAGNTIYF

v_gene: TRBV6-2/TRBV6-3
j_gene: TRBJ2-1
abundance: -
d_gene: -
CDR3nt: TGTGCCAGCAGTAAACCCAGCTCCTACAATGAGCAGTTCTTC
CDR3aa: CASSKPSSYNEQFF

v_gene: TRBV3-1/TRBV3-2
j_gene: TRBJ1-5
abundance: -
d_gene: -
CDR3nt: TGTGCCAGCAGCCAAGGGGATGGTAATCAGCCCCAGCATTTT
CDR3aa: CASSQGDGNQPQHF

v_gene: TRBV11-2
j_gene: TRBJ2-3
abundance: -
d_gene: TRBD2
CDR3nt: TGTGCCAGCAGCTTAGAAGGGACTAGCGGAACAGATACGCAGTATTTT
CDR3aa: CASSLEGTSGTDTQYF

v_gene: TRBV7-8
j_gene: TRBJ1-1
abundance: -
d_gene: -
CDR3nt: TGTGCCACCAGGGCAGGGCGACTAAGGTACACTGAAGCTTTCTTT
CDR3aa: CATRAGRLRYTEAFF

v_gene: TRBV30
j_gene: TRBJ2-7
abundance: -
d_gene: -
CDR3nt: TGTGCCTGGAGTGGGCCGGGACTTTCCGAGCAGTACTTC
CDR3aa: CAWSGPGLSEQYF

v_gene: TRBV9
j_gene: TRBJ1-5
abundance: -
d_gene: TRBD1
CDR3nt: TGTGCCAGCAGCGTAGGGACAGGGGGAGGTCAGCCCCAGCATTTT
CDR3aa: CASSVGTGGGQPQHF

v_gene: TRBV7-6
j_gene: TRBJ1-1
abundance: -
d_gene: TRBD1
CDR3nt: TGTGCCAGCAGCATAAACCAGGGGGCGAACACTGAAGCTTTCTTT
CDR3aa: CASSINQGANTEAFF

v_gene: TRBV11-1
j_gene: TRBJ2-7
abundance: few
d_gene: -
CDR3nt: TGTGCCAGCAGCTTGTTCCGGGGCCTATCCTACGAGCAGTACTTC
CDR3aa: CASSLFRGLSYEQYF

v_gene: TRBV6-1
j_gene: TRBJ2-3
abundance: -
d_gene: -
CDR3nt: TGTGCCAGCAGAGAAGACCCGGGTACGCAGTATTTT
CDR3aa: CASREDPGTQYF